A single TCR beta chain is shown here with its context. The clone's antigen remains unknown. The input lacks base qualities; no much larger clone sits a single base away. This specimen comes from a study of shared clonotypes between healthy human individuals (dated by TCRdb to about 2020). Regarding the research as a whole: The cohort included three men and a couple of women between 18 and 49 years of age. To increase sequencing depth and limit assay-specific biases, different laboratories used diverse techniques to prepare libraries and sequence TCR repertoires. For each donor, CD4 naive and CD4 memory were each run on three plates, CD8 naive on two plates, and CD8 memory on one plate. Leukapheresis yielded between about 0.94 and 10 billion PBMCs per donor. To estimate repertoire size and how much clonotypes are shared between individuals, the study performed deep sequencing of blood TCR repertoires from a handful of healthy adults. Study-wide conclusions, independent of this receptor: Compared with non-shared clonotypes, clonotypes shared by all four sorted-subset donors had higher generation probabilities. When several donors were compared, the shared fraction of clonotypes was about 5.2% for naive CD4, roughly 3.4% for naive CD8, 2.3% for memory CD4, and around 0.4% for memory CD8. Rarefaction of sorted-subset datasets indicated incomplete sequencing despite the large sequencing depth. The small number of donors limited the genetic and exposure-history diversity represented. Sampling was limited to blood, and TCR repertoires in tissue likely differ from TCR repertoires in blood. Pairwise subsampling indicated that sequencing depth was expected to affect the degree of clonotype sharing among donors. Naive subsets generally had larger estimated clonotype richness than memory subsets.

The donors were healthy, HIV-negative adults with no recently reported acute infections or vaccinations. All donors were Caucasian adults living in Nashville, Tennessee, USA. CD4+ T cells were enriched by magnetic negative selection; naive cells were then positively selected on CD45RA, and the negative fraction formed the memory subset. After blood collection by leukapheresis, PBMCs were isolated using Ficoll-Histopaque density gradient centrifugation and then cryopreserved in the vapor phase of liquid nitrogen. Purity and quantity of every magnetically sorted T cell population were checked by analytical flow cytometry. Genomic DNA was isolated from each sorted fraction and quantified by UV absorbance on a Nanodrop 2000c. Using the deep immunoSEQ assay, TCR CDR3 regions were amplified from genomic DNA by multiplex PCR. Genomic DNA extracted from each cell subset was distributed evenly over all wells of several immunoSEQ 96-well plates, and each plate served as one replicate. For sorted subsets, each replicate PCR was loaded with 150 to 250 ng genomic DNA, equivalent to about 30,000 T cell genomes. Purified libraries were measured with a Qubit 3.0 fluorometer, size-checked on a Bioanalyzer 2100, and measured again with the KAPA Library Quantification kit. Each immunoSEQ 96-well plate was sequenced on its own single-read 150-cycle Illumina NextSeq 550 flow cell. The study's own analysis went as follows. Because the immunoSEQ output held only junctional sequences and lacked quality scores, the filtering could not match the filtering applied to full-length reads. To assign V/J genes and CDR3, sequences were annotated using PyIR, a Python wrapper for IgBLAST v1.9, with IMGT germline references. Reads were removed for weak V/J assignments (E-value above 1e-6), missing CDR3, stop codons, out-of-frame junctions, or ambiguous translated residues. V3J clonotypes were defined as sequences sharing the same inferred V gene, J gene, and CDR3 amino acid sequence. The percentage overlap between two repertoires was calculated by dividing the number of shared unique clonotypes by the size of the smaller repertoire. RTK rarefaction, the Chao1 estimator, and Recon v2.1 estimates of unobserved clonotypes were used to assess repertoire richness. Generation probabilities were computed with OLGA for all TCRbeta clonotypes obtained by the gDNA method from a few donors. As stored in TCRdb, this immuneACCESS dataset retains in-frame rearrangements with V and J assigned. A fraction of the clones does not appear; measured against another copy, unresolved V genes explain less than half of the discrepancy, and the remainder lacks a known reason. V, J and clone size reflect that table, while D and trimming were determined from the DNA. Recorded for this sample are 2.3 million or so clones; 80% to 95% of them occurred a single time. Of the sample, 0.35% to 0.45% falls within the top ten clones.

The sample taken for sequencing was naive CD4+ T cells from PBMCs. The cell subset or site label, as the study defines it: CD45RA+ positively selected. This TCR was sampled from a man aged 18 to 30 in good health. Some clones in this sample may be carry-over from other donors' samples.

The CDR3 amino acid sequence is: CASSLIWGTSTDTQYF. The DNA sequence follows: TGTGCCAGCAGCTTAATTTGGGGAACTAGCACAGATACGCAGTATTTT. The V and J segments used are TRBV7-2 and TRBJ2-3; no D segment can be confidently identified. CDR3 length: 16 amino acids, cysteine to phenylalanine. Of all the DNA, just the CDR3 is kept, 48 bases in frame from base 1. V and J lose 2 bases and 0 bases, and a span of 12 bases separates them. As encoded in the germline V gene, CDR1 is SGHTA while CDR2 is FQGNSA. Here the CDR3 is joined to the reference TRBV7-2 and TRBJ2-3 genes, and the full variable domain is: GAGVSQSPSNKVTEKGKDVELRCDPISGHTALYWYRQSLGQGLEFLIYFQGNSAPDKSGLPSDRFSAERTGGSVSTLTIQRTQQEDSAVYLCASSLIWGTSTDTQYFGPGTRLTVL.